These 4 T cell receptor beta chains were all obtained from the same sample, sequenced in a study of T cells in Graves' hyperthyroidism and ophthalmopathy. Authors of the study amplified TCR beta CDR3 regions from RNA transcripts. In the first-round RT-PCR of the TCR CDR3, the HTBI primer set was used. TCRdb re-called the multiplex PCR reads with MiXCR, one entry per CDR3 protein. The top ten clones hold about 4% of a sample with around 350,000 distinct CDR3 sequences, under 20% of them seen once. The sequencing input was blood. Receptor source: a woman under 30 with Graves' hyperthyroidism.

This clonotype was recorded many times. This chain joins TRBV19 and TRBJ1-1; D is unclear. V lost 5 bases, J lost 3 bases, and 19 bases lay in between. Germline CDR1 and CDR2: LNHDA and SQIVND (reference sequence). This CDR3 has 16 amino acids. The CDR3 here is CASSPDRPGPYTEAFF. The CDR3 DNA sequence: TGTGCCAGTAGTCCCGACCGTCCCGGACCCTACACTGAAGCTTTCTTT.

This clonotype was recorded many times. The CDR3 region has the DNA TGTGCCAGCAGCTTCGGACCAGGGGGTACTGGAAACACCATATATTTT. It yields the protein CASSFGPGGTGNTIYF. The chain links TRBV11-2 to TRBJ1-3; 7 nucleotides agree with TRBD1. CDR1 and CDR2 from the germline V gene are SGHAT and FQNNGV. The CDR3 sequence is 16 residues long. With V trimmed by 3 bases and J by 2 bases, 7 bases remained unmatched.

This clonotype was picked up many times. V usage is TRBV11-3 and J usage is TRBJ1-1; D call uncertain. This CDR3 spans 13 amino acids. Germline V gene sequence: CDR1 SGHNT, CDR2 YENEEA. V shed 5 bases and J shed 6 bases, with 13 bases lying between them. The CDR3 DNA reads TGTGCCAGCAGCCTAACGGTCCGGGCTGAAGCTTTCTTT. As protein: CASSLTVRAEAFF.

This clonotype was observed at least ten times. V and J are TRBV28 and TRBJ1-6; no definite D call. The CDR3 sequence is 12 residues long. Germline CDR1 and CDR2: MDHEN and SYDVKM. V was pared by 7 bases and J by 8 bases, with 9 bases between. This CDR3 is CASTTVDSPLHF. The DNA of the CDR3 is TGTGCCAGCACCACAGTCGATTCACCCCTCCACTTT.